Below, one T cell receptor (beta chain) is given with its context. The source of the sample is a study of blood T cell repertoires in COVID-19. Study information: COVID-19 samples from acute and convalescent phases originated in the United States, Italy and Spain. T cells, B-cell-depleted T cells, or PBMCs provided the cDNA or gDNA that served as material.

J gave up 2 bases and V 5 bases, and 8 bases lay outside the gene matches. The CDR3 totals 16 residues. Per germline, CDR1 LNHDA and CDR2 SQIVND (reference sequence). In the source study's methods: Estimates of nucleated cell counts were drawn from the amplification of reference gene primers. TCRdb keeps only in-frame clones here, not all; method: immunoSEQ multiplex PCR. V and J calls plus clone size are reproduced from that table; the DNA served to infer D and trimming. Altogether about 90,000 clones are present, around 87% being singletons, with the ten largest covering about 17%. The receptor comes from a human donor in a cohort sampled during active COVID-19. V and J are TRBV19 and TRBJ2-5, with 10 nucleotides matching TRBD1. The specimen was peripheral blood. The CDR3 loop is CASSASGTGVQETQYF. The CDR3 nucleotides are TGTGCCAGTAGTGCCTCCGGGACAGGGGTTCAAGAGACCCAGTACTTC.